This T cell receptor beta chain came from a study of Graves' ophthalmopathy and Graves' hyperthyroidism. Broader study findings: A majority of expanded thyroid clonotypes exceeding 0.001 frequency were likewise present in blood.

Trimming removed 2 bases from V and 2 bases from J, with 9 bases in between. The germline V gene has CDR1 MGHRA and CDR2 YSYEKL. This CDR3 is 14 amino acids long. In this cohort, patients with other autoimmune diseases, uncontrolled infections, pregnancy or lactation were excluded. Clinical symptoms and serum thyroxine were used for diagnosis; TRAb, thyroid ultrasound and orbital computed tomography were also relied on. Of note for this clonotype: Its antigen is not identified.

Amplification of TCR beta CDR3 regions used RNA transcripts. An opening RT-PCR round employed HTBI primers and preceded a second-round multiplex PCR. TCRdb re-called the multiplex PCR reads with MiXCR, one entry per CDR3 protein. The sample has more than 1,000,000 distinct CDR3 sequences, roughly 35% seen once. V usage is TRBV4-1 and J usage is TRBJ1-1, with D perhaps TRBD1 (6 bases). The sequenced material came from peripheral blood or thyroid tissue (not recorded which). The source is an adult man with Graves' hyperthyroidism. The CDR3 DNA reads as TGCGCCAGCAGCCAACGGACAGACAACACTGAAGCTTTCTTT. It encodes CASSQRTDNTEAFF.